Listed here are 16 T cell receptor beta chains from one sample, sequenced in a study of OX40 agonist ivuxolimab in advanced cancers. Measured with immunoSEQ multiplex PCR; TCRdb has only the in-frame clones, and not every one. Among about 60,000 clones listed, over 80% were seen once. The sequencing used CD4+ or CD8+ T cells sorted from blood, collected in a trial of the OX40 agonist ivuxolimab. The receptors were sampled from an adult with an advanced solid tumor such as melanoma, head and neck, liver or kidney cancer.

The J gene is TRBJ1-5, the V gene TRBV10-2, with D hard to call. The CDR3 covers 14 residues. Trimming stripped 0 bases from V and 0 bases from J, with 3 bases between. Germline CDR1 reads WSHSY; CDR2 reads SAAADI. CDR3 residues: CASSESHSNQPQHF. In DNA, the CDR3 is TGCGCCAGCAGTGAGTCGCATAGCAATCAGCCCCAGCATTTT.

The genes are TRBV5-6 and TRBJ2-7, with a tentative D call TRBD1 (6 bases). Trimming removed 4 bases at V and 3 bases at J, with 17 bases between. The CDR3 runs to 15 residues. The germline CDR1 and CDR2 sequences are SGHDT and YYEEEE. The chain's CDR3 is CASSRYRAGDYEQYF. Here the CDR3 DNA reads TGTGCCAGCAGCCGATACAGGGCCGGCGACTACGAGCAGTACTTC.

The chain uses TRBV4-1 and TRBJ1-5, with 8 bases fitting TRBD1. Germline loops: CDR1 MGHRA, CDR2 YSYEKL. Germline trimming cut 1 base from V and 9 bases from J; bases unmatched to any gene: 11. The CDR3 is 16 residues long. The DNA for the CDR3 is TGCGCCAGCAGCCAAGTTGGGACAGGAGACGGAAGGCCCCAGCATTTT. Protein: CASSQVGTGDGRPQHF.

This clone is categorized as medium-sized. The chain combines TRBV5-4 with TRBJ2-3, with TRBD2 identical over 14 bases. The CDR3 is 17 amino acids. Germline CDR1 reads SGHNT; CDR2 reads YYREEE (reference sequence). The junction had 6 bases not matched to a gene; V was cut back by 4 bases and J by 2 bases. This CDR3 reads CASSNRLAGGPTDTQYF. The CDR3 DNA reads as TGTGCCAGCAGCAACCGACTAGCGGGAGGGCCCACAGATACGCAGTATTTT.

The chain carries TRBV7-9 and TRBJ1-2; possibly TRBD1 for D (5 bases). This CDR3 has 14 residues. Trimming removed 5 bases at V and 8 bases at J, with 18 bases between. From germline, CDR1 is SEHNR and CDR2 FQNEAQ (reference sequence). CDR3 region: CASSPAGDHRGYTF. The CDR3 bases are TGTGCCAGCAGCCCCGCGGGGGATCATAGGGGCTACACCTTC.

Remarks on this clone: One junction end disagrees with the germline gene, perhaps due to a read error. J is TRBJ1-1 and V is TRBV11-2, with 11 bases fitting TRBD1. The germline CDR1 and CDR2 sequences are SGHAT and FQNNGV. The CDR3 sequence is 16 residues long. The CDR3 nucleotides are TGTGCCAGCAGCCGGGGGACAGGGGGTAGCGGCACTGAAGCTTCCTTT. Encoded protein: CASSRGTGGSGTEASF.

V and J are TRBV5-4 and TRBJ2-5; D gene ambiguous. The germline V and J ends were trimmed by 0 bases and 1 base, with 10 bases remaining between them. From germline, CDR1 is SGHNT and CDR2 YYREEE (reference sequence). The CDR3 loop spans 15 amino acids. This CDR3 reads CASSLGHGTQETQYF. CDR3 DNA: TGTGCCAGCAGCTTGGGTCATGGCACCCAAGAGACCCAGTACTTC.

The chain links TRBV18 to TRBJ1-6, with 8 positions matching TRBD1. Germline values: CDR1 KGHSH, CDR2 LQKENI. V dropped 6 bases and J dropped 7; count of bases not matched to a gene: 14. The CDR3 runs 17 residues. The CDR3 DNA is TGTGCCAGCTCTCAGGACAGGGTTTTTAGATCGAATTCACCCCTCCACTTT. Translation gives CASSQDRVFRSNSPLHF.

This chain uses TRBV19 with TRBJ1-2, with D possibly matching TRBD1 (6 bases). V was clipped by 1 base and J by 3 bases, with 15 bases between them. The CDR3 sequence is 16 residues long. The germline V gene encodes CDR1 LNHDA and CDR2 SQIVND (reference sequence). The CDR3 spells CASSIVGGGMDYGYTF. The CDR3 region has the DNA TGTGCCAGTAGTATAGTGGGAGGGGGAATGGACTATGGCTACACCTTC.

The chain is built from TRBV27 and TRBJ1-2; 7 positions agree with TRBD1. V dropped 7 bases and J dropped 8; count of bases not matched to a gene: 13. The CDR3 has 14 residues. Germline CDR1 MNHEY, CDR2 SMNVEV (reference sequence). DNA for the CDR3: TGTGCCAGCACCACGAGGGGGCGCGCCGAAGGCTACACCTTC. As protein: CASTTRGRAEGYTF.

The chain combines TRBV11-2 with TRBJ1-5, with D maybe TRBD1 (6 bases). Germline loops: CDR1 SGHAT, CDR2 FQNNGV. The CDR3 is made up of 14 amino acids. V shed 5 bases and J shed 6 bases, with 14 bases lying between them. CDR3 sequence: CASSTQGQGQPQHF. The CDR3 bases are TGTGCCAGCAGCACACAGGGTCAGGGTCAGCCCCAGCATTTT.

This chain joins TRBV2 and TRBJ1-2; no reliable D call. CDR3 length: 16 residues. CDR1 and CDR2 (germline): SNHLY, FYNNEI. The V gene lost 7 bases and the J gene lost 7 bases, with 25 bases spanning the gap. The CDR3 region is CASTNPGERIRVGYTF. DNA of the CDR3: TGTGCCAGCACCAACCCAGGAGAGAGGATCCGCGTTGGCTACACCTTC.

The gene calls are TRBV5-5 and TRBJ1-3; D gene uncertain. Germline V gene data show CDR1 as SGHKS and CDR2 as YYEKEE (reference sequence). The length of the CDR3 is 14 residues. Trimming left V 4 bases short and J 2 bases short, with 10 bases between. CDR3 amino acids: CASSITVTGNTIYF. Here the CDR3 DNA reads TGTGCCAGCAGCATCACAGTAACTGGAAACACCATATATTTT.

The rearrangement joins TRBV11-3 to TRBJ2-5, with 8 bases lining up with TRBD2. V lost 4 bases to trimming and J lost 5 bases; unmatched junction nucleotides: 3. This CDR3 has 13 residues. The germline CDR1 and CDR2 sequences are SGHNT and YENEEA. DNA of the CDR3: TGTGCCAGCAGCTGGGGACTAGGGGAGACCCAGTACTTC. Its protein product is CASSWGLGETQYF.

This clone came up once. V and J are TRBV10-3 and TRBJ2-3, with D possibly being TRBD2 (6 bases). The V gene lost 5 bases and the J gene lost 0 bases, with 15 bases spanning the gap. The CDR3 length is 16 residues. Germline assignment: CDR1 ENHRY and CDR2 SYGVKD. CDR3 sequence: CAISFSGGGSTDTQYF. As DNA, the CDR3 is TGTGCCATCAGTTTCTCCGGGGGTGGTAGCACAGATACGCAGTATTTT.

DNA of the CDR3: TGCGCCAGCATCCGACAGGGTGGCACAGATACGCAGTATTTT. It encodes CASIRQGGTDTQYF. The V call is TRBV5-1, the J call TRBJ2-3; TRBD1 matches at 7 bases. CDR1 SGHRS and CDR2 YFSETQ come from the germline V gene. The CDR3 is 14 residues long. V dropped 6 bases and J dropped 1; count of bases not matched to a gene: 5.